This record covers a single T cell receptor (beta chain). The data stem from a study of blood T cell repertoires in COVID-19. Study at large: Specimens from acute and convalescent COVID-19 originated in the United States, Italy and Spain. In each case, the material was cDNA or gDNA derived from T cells, B-cell-depleted T cells, or PBMCs.

This CDR3 region has 17 residues. Deletions cut 0 bases from V and 0 bases from J, with 14 bases between. From germline, CDR1 is SGHDN and CDR2 FVKESK. In the authors' methods: Scientists estimated how many nucleated cells there were by amplifying reference gene primers. Libraries were prepared by immunoSEQ multiplex PCR; TCRdb keeps only in-frame clonotypes and omits some of them. V and J calls and clone size are as listed in that table; D and trimming were resolved from the DNA. The profile shows under 250,000 clones, 84% of them singletons. This receptor was taken from an older woman who had recovered from COVID-19. Sequences were obtained from peripheral blood. The V and J genes are TRBV14 and TRBJ1-1; D unresolved. The CDR3 is CASSQDSGRIMNTEAFF. The CDR3 DNA reads TGTGCCAGCAGCCAAGATTCAGGCAGAATAATGAACACTGAAGCTTTCTTT.